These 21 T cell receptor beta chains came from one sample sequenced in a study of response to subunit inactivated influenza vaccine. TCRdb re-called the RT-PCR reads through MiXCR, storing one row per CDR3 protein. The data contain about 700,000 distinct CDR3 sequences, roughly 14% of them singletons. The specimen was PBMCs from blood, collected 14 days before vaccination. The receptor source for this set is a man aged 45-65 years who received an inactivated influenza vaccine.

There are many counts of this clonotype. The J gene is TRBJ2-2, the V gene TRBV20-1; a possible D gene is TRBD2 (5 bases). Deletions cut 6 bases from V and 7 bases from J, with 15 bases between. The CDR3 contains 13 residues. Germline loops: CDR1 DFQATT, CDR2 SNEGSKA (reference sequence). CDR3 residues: CSAGRTGYGELFF. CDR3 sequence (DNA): TGCAGTGCGGGTCGGACGGGGTACGGGGAGCTGTTTTTT.

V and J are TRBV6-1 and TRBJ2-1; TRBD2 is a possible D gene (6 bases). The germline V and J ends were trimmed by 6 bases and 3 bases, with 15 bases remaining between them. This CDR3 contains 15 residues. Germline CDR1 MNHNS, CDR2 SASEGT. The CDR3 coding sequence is TGTGCCAGCAGGGTGGGGAGCGGGCGCTACAATGAGCAGTTCTTC. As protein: CASRVGSGRYNEQFF.

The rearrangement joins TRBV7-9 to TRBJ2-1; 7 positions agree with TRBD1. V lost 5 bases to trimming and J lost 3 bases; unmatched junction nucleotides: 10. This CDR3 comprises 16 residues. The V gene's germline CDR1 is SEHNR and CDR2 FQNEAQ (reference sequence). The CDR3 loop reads CASSPASGQYYNEQFF. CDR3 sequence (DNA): TGTGCCAGCAGCCCAGCCTCGGGACAGTACTACAATGAGCAGTTCTTC.

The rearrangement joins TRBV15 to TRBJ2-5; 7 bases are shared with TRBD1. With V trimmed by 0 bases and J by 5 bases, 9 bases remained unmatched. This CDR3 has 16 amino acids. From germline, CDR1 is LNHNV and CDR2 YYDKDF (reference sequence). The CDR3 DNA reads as TGTGCCACCAGCAGAGAAAGAACAGGGGCGGTCGAGACCCAGTACTTC. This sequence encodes CATSRERTGAVETQYF.

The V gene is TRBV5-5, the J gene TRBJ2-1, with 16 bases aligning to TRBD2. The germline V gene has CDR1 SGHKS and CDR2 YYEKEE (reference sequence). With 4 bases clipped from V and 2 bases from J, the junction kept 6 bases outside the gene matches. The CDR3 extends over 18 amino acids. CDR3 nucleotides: TGTGCCAGCAGCCTGGGACTAGCGGGGGGGCCGCCCTACAATGAGCAGTTCTTC. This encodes CASSLGLAGGPPYNEQFF.

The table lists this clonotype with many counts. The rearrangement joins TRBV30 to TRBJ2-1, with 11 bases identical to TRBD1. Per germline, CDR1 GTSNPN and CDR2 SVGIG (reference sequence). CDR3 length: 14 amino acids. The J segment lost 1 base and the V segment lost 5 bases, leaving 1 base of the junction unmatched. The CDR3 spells CAWGTGGSYNEQFF. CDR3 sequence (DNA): TGTGCCTGGGGGACAGGGGGTTCCTACAATGAGCAGTTCTTC.

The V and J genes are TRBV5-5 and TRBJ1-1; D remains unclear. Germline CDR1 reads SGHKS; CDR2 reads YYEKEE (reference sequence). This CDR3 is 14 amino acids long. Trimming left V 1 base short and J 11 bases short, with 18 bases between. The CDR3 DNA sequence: TGTGCCAGCAGCTTGTACTCGAGTTCACAAAGGGCTTTCTTT. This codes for CASSLYSSSQRAFF.

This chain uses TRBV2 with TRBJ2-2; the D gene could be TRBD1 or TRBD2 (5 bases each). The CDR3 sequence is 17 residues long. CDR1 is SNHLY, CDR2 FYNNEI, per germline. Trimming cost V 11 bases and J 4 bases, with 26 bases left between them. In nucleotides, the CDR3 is TGTGCCCGCTGTTCCTCTACGGGTTGGGGGAGCACCGGGGAGCTGTTTTTT. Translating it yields CARCSSTGWGSTGELFF.

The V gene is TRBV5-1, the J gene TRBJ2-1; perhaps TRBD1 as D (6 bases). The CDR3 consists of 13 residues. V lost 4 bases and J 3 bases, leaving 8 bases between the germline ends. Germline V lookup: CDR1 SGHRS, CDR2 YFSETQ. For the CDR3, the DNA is TGCGCCAGCAGCATGGACAGCTACAATGAGCAGTTCTTC. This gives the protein CASSMDSYNEQFF.

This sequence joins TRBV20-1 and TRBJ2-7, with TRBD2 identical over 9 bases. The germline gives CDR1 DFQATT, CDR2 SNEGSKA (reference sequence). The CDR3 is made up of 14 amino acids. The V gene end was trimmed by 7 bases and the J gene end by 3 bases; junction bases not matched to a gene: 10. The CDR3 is CSVPSGRTLYEQYF. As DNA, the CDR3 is TGCAGTGTTCCAAGCGGGAGGACCCTCTACGAGCAGTACTTC.

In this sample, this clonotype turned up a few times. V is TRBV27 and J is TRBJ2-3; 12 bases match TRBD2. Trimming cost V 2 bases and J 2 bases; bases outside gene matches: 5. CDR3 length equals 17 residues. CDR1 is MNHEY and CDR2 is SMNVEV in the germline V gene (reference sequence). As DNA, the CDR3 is TGTGCCAGCAGTTTACGGACTAGCGGGGTACCCACAGATACGCAGTATTTT. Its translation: CASSLRTSGVPTDTQYF.

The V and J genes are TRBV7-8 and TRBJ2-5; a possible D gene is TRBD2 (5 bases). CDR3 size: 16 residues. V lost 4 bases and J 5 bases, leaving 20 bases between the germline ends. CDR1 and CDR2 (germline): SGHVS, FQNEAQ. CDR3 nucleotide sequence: TGTGCCAGCAGCTACCTGAGCGGACCAAAGGCGGAGACCCAGTACTTC. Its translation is CASSYLSGPKAETQYF.

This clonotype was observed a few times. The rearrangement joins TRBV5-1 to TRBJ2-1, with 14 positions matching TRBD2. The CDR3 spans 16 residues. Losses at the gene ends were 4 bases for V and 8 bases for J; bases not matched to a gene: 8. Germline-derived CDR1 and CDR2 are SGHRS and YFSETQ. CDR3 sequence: CASSPRTSGRRDEQFF. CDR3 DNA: TGCGCCAGCAGCCCACGGACTAGCGGGAGGCGGGATGAGCAGTTCTTC.

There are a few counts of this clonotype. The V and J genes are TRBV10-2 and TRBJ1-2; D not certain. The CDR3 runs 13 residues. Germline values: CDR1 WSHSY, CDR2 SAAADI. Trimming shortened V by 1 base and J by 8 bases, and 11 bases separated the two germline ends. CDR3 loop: CASSEWSSMGYTF. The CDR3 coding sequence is TGCGCCAGCAGTGAGTGGTCCTCCATGGGCTACACCTTC.

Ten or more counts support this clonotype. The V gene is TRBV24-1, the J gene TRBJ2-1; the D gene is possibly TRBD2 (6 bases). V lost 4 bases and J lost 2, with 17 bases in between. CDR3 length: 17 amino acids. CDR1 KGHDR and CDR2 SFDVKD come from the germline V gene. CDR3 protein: CATSDSISGLAYNEQFF. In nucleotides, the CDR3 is TGTGCCACCAGTGACTCGATAAGCGGGTTAGCCTACAATGAGCAGTTCTTC.

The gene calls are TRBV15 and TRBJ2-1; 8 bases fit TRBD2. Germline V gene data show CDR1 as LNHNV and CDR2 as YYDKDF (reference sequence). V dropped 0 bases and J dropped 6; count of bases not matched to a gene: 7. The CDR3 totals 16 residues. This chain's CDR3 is CATSRDRLAGFNEQFF. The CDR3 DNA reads TGTGCCACCAGCAGAGATAGGTTAGCGGGGTTCAATGAGCAGTTCTTC.

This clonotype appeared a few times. The CDR3 DNA is TGCAGTGCTGCCCCGCGGGGGAACTATGGCTACACCTTC. It specifies CSAAPRGNYGYTF. This chain connects TRBV20-1 to TRBJ1-2; TRBD1 might be the D (5 bases). This CDR3 region has 13 residues. CDR1 and CDR2 from the germline V gene are DFQATT and SNEGSKA (reference sequence). The V gene lost 5 bases and the J gene lost 2 bases, with 12 bases spanning the gap.

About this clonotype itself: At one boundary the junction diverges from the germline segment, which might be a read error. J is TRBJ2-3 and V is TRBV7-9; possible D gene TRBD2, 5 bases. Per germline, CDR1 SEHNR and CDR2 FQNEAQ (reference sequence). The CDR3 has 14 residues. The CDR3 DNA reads TGTGCCAGCAGCCTAGCCGTGGAGCGCGATACGCAGTATTTT. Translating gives CASSLAVERDTQYF.

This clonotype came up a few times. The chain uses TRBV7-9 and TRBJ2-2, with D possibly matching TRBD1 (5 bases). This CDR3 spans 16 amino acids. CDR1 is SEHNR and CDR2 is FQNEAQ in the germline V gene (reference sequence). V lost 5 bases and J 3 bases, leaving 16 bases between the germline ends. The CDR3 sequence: CASSVGPTKDTGELFF. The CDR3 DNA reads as TGTGCCAGCAGCGTGGGGCCCACGAAGGACACCGGGGAGCTGTTTTTT.

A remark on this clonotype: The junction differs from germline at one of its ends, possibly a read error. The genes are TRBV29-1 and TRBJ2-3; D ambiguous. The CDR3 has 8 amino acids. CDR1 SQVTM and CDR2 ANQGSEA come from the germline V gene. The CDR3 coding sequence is TGCAGCGTTGAAAGCCGAGCTTTT. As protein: CSVESRAF.

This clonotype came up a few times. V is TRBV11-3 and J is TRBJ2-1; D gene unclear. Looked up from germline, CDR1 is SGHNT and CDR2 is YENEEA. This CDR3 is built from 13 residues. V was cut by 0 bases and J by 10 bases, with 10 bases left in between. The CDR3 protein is CASSLDGFGEQFF. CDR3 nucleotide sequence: TGTGCCAGCAGCTTAGATGGGTTTGGGGAGCAGTTCTTC. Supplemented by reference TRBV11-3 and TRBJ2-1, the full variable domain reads EAGVVQSPRYKIIEKKQPVAFWCNPISGHNTLYWYLQNLGQGPELLIRYENEEAVDDSQLPKDRFSAERLKGVDSTLKIQPAELGDSAVYLCASSLDGFGEQFFGPGTRLTVL.